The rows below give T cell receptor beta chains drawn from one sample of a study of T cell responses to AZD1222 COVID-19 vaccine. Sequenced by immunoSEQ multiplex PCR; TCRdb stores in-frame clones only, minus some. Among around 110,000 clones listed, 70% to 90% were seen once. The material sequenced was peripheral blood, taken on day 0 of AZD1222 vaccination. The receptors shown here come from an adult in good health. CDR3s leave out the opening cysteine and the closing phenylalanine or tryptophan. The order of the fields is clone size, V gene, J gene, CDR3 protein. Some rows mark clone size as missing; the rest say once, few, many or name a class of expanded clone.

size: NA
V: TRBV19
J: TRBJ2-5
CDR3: ASSPRQTAGETQY

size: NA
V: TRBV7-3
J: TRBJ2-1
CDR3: ASSPRPAGGPYNEQF

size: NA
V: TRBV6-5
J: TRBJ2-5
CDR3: ASSYGQGGAQY

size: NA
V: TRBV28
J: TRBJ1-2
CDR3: ASSPPDPGRGYT

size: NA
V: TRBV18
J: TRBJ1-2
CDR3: ASSPPTAGGHYGYT

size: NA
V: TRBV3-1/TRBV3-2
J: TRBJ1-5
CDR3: ASSRQGNCNQPQH

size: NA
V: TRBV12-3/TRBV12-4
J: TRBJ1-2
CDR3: ASRSTGGGGYT

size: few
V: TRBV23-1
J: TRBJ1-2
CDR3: APRDKCYT

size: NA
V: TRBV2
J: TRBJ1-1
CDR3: ASSDQGQMNTEAF

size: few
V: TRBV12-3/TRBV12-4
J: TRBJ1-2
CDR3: ASREGQSYGYT

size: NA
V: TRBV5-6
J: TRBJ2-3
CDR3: ASSLALAGTTDTQY

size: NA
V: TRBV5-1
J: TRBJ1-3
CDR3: ASSLLQAGSGNTIY

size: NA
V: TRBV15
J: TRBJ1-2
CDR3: ATRGPGSYGYT

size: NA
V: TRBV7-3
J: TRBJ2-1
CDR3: ASSSSGRAGNEQF

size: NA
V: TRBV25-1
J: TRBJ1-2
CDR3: ASSGQGAGGYT

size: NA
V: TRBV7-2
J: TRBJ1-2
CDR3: ASSLSQGGLNYGYT

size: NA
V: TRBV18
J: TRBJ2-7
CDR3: ASSPGQGVYEQY

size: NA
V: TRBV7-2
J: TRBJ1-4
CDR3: ASSLLQGGGEKLF

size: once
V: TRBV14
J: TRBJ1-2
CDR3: ASSQAVPEQGFDGYT

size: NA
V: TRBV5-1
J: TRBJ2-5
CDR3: ASTQTGGQETQY

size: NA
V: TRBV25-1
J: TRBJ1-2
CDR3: ASSRPDTGNYGYT

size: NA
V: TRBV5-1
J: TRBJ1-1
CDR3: ASSLAVDRLNTEAF

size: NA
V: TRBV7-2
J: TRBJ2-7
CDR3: ASSLAGVAAAYEQY

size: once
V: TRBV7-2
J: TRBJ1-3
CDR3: ASSLAFYLMEGNTIY

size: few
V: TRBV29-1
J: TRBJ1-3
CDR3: SVERRGRGSSGNTIY

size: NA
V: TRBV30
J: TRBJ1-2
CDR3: AWSSAPYGYT

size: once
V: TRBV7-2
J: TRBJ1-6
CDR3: ASRGQGENSPLH

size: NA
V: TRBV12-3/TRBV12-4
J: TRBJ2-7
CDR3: ASSSGSYEQY

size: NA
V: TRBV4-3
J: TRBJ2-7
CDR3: ASSQERGGSYEQY

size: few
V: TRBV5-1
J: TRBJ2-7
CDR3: ASSFSYEQY

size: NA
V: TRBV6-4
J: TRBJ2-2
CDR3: ASSDWTGTSGSSTGELF

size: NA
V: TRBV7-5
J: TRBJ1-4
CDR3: VRSLCQSLNGNEKLF

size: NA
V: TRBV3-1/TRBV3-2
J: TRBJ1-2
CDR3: ASSQAWGGRGGYT

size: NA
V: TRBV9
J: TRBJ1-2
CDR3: ASSISGTGGFGYT